The next 30 T cell receptor beta chains were all read from a single sample in a study of human T cells and chemical hapten exposure. Treatment reported: therapeutic diphenylcyclopropenone sensitization with weekly scalp DPC. Individual cDNA molecules had unique molecular identifiers attached to them by the library. TCRdb reprocessed the reads with MiXCR, giving one entry per CDR3 protein. The sample holds about 480 distinct CDR3 sequences, less than 50% seen once. Sequencing was performed on whole blood, taken before DPC sensitization or 2, 6, or about 24 weeks after (not recorded which). Receptors originate from an adult with alopecia areata. Some clones in this sample may be carry-over from other donors' samples. This table probably holds off-target reads from a library built for another chain.

The chain combines TRBV15 with TRBJ2-7; maybe TRBD2 (5 bases). CDR1 and CDR2 (germline): LNHNV, YYDKDF (reference sequence). There are 13 residues in the CDR3. Between the trimmed V and J ends, which lost 8 bases and 4 bases, there was a span of 15 bases. The CDR3, as DNA: TGTGCCACCGGTCTCGGCAGCGGTTACGAGCAGTACTTC. It is translated as CATGLGSGYEQYF.

CDR3 loop: CAWSSFDTIYF. The CDR3, as DNA: TGTGCCTGGAGTTCGTTTGACACCATATATTTT. The chain joins TRBV30 to TRBJ1-3; the D is unclear. This CDR3 region has 11 residues. From germline, CDR1 is GTSNPN and CDR2 SVGIG (reference sequence). V dropped 2 bases and J dropped 8 bases, with 7 bases sitting between them. Combining the CDR3 with reference TRBV30 and TRBJ1-3 gives the whole variable domain SQTIHQWPATLVQPVGSPLSLECTVEGTSNPNLYWYRQAAGRGLQLLFYSVGIGQISSEVPQNLSASRPQDRQFILSSKKLLLSDSGFYLCAWSSFDTIYFGEGSWLTVV.

V and J are TRBV6-5 and TRBJ1-5; TRBD1 is a possible D gene (5 bases). The V end was cut by 8 bases, the J end by 3 bases, with 11 bases between. This CDR3 is 13 amino acids long. Per germline, CDR1 MNHEY and CDR2 SVGAGI. The CDR3: CASRQTLNQPQHF. The CDR3 DNA follows: TGTGCCAGCCGACAGACACTCAATCAGCCCCAGCATTTT.

The chain has TRBV7-2 and TRBJ2-7; no definite D call. CDR1 SGHTA and CDR2 FQGNSA come from the germline V gene. CDR3 length equals 11 residues. V dropped 2 bases and J dropped 3 bases, with 2 bases sitting between them. The CDR3 DNA sequence: TGTGCCAGCAGCTTAAGCTACGAGCAGTACTTC. Encoded protein: CASSLSYEQYF.

The chain employs TRBV29-1 and TRBJ2-7; the D gene is possibly TRBD2 (6 bases). Germline V gives CDR1 SQVTM, CDR2 ANQGSEA. V shed 5 bases and J shed 2 bases, with 13 bases lying between them. This CDR3 is built from 13 residues. In DNA form, the CDR3 reads TGCAGCGTTCCGGGACTGAGAGCCTACGAGCAGTACTTC. Translation gives CSVPGLRAYEQYF.

This clonotype was counted a few times. The chain joins TRBV16 to TRBJ2-1; 9 positions match TRBD2. The CDR3 runs 17 residues. Trimming at V came to 6 bases and at J to 6 bases, leaving 15 bases not matched to a gene. Germline assignment: CDR1 KGHSY and CDR2 FQNENV. The CDR3 loop is CASRPGAGGPSLNEQFF. The CDR3 DNA reads TGTGCCAGCAGACCTGGGGCGGGAGGGCCATCTCTCAATGAGCAGTTCTTC.

The chain has TRBV7-8 and TRBJ2-6; tentatively, D is TRBD1 (5 bases). Germline V lookup: CDR1 SGHVS, CDR2 FQNEAQ. The CDR3 contains 17 residues. V was cut by 3 bases and J by 4 bases, with 16 bases left in between. The CDR3 loop reads CASSFQGWARGANVLTF. As DNA, the CDR3 is TGTGCCAGCAGCTTTCAGGGATGGGCCAGAGGGGCCAACGTCCTGACTTTC.

In its sample, this clonotype was seen a few times. V is TRBV29-1 and J is TRBJ2-6, with D unclear. Trimming left V 3 bases short and J 4 bases short, with 4 bases between. Germline V CDR1 and CDR2: SQVTM, ANQGSEA. This CDR3 is built from 12 residues. The CDR3 nucleotides are TGCAGCGTTGAGCCGGGGGCCAACGTCCTGACTTTC. Protein: CSVEPGANVLTF.

The rearrangement links TRBV7-6 to TRBJ2-2; 10 bases are a match to TRBD2. Germline loops: CDR1 SGHVS, CDR2 FNYEAQ. V trimming: 1 base; J trimming: 6 bases; junction bases outside the gene matches: 14. The CDR3 loop spans 19 amino acids. Here the CDR3 reads CASSLGASVTSGAAGELFF. Written as DNA, the CDR3 is TGTGCCAGCAGCTTAGGGGCTAGCGTTACTAGCGGGGCCGCCGGGGAGCTGTTTTTT.

The genes are TRBV5-1 and TRBJ2-1; 7 nucleotides match TRBD2. CDR1 is SGHRS, CDR2 YFSETQ, per germline. Losses at the gene ends were 6 bases for V and 9 bases for J; bases not matched to a gene: 15. The CDR3 sequence is 15 residues long. The CDR3 bases are TGCGCCAGCACCGCTTCATCCGGACTAGTCAGTGAGCAGTTCTTC. Encoded protein: CASTASSGLVSEQFF.

This sequence joins TRBV7-9 and TRBJ1-2; the D gene is possibly TRBD1 (6 bases). V shed 8 bases and J shed 4 bases, with 14 bases lying between them. Per germline, CDR1 SEHNR and CDR2 FQNEAQ (reference sequence). The CDR3 extends over 13 amino acids. The CDR3 reads CASWAGEAYGYTF. CDR3 in DNA: TGTGCCAGCTGGGCAGGGGAGGCCTATGGCTACACCTTC.

The chain is built from TRBV11-2 and TRBJ2-7; TRBD2 agrees at 9 bases. The junction had 0 bases not matched to a gene; V was cut back by 0 bases and J by 0 bases. The CDR3 is 15 amino acids. The germline V gene encodes CDR1 SGHAT and CDR2 FQNNGV. CDR3 loop: CASSLELAGSYEQYF. CDR3 nucleotide sequence: TGTGCCAGCAGCTTAGAACTAGCGGGCTCCTACGAGCAGTACTTC.

The chain uses TRBV28 and TRBJ2-5, with D unresolved. CDR1 MDHEN and CDR2 SYDVKM come from the germline V gene. The CDR3 runs 14 residues. Trimming stripped 8 bases from V and 5 bases from J, with 18 bases between. CDR3 nucleotide sequence: TGTGCCAGCTCCTTTCCCTCCCCGGAGGAGACCCAGTACTTC. Its protein product is CASSFPSPEETQYF.

This clonotype was counted between two and nine times. The chain is built from TRBV12-3 or TRBV12-4 and TRBJ2-3, with 8 bases that match TRBD1. Losses at the gene ends were 1 base for V and 1 base for J; bases not matched to a gene: 4. CDR3 length: 16 amino acids. In DNA, the CDR3 is TGTGCCAGCAGTTTAGGCCTGACAGGGGGCACAGATACGCAGTATTTT. Residues: CASSLGLTGGTDTQYF.

A few counts support this clonotype. The chain uses TRBV11-3 and TRBJ1-1, with 11 bases fitting TRBD1. Losses at the gene ends were 5 bases for V and 6 bases for J; bases not matched to a gene: 5. This CDR3 is 14 amino acids long. Per the germline V gene, CDR1 is SGHNT and CDR2 is YENEEA. CDR3 sequence: CASSRGQGAPEAFF. The CDR3 coding sequence is TGTGCCAGCAGCCGAGGACAGGGGGCCCCTGAAGCTTTCTTT.

This clonotype was counted between two and nine times. The rearrangement links TRBV29-1 to TRBJ1-1; 7 bases line up with TRBD1. The CDR3 extends over 14 amino acids. Germline CDR1 is SQVTM and CDR2 is ANQGSEA. Trimming took 3 bases from V and 5 from J; bases not matched to a gene: 9. The chain's CDR3 is CSVEKGASRTEAFF. CDR3 bases: TGCAGCGTTGAGAAGGGGGCCTCGCGGACTGAAGCTTTCTTT.

V usage is TRBV20-1 and J usage is TRBJ2-7; D remains unclear. CDR1 DFQATT and CDR2 SNEGSKA come from the germline V gene (reference sequence). V gave up 6 bases and J gave up 7 bases, with 19 bases separating them. CDR3 length equals 13 residues. DNA for the CDR3: TGCAGTGCCCTCTACGAGTCTCCCCTAGAGCAGTACTTC. It translates to CSALYESPLEQYF.

This chain links TRBV20-1 with TRBJ2-1; D remains unclear. CDR3 length: 11 residues. Germline CDR1 is DFQATT and CDR2 is SNEGSKA (reference sequence). The V end was cut by 3 bases, the J end by 9 bases, with 9 bases between. The CDR3 spells CSASNSGEQFF. CDR3 bases: TGCAGTGCTAGCAACTCGGGTGAGCAGTTCTTC.

This clonotype is judged large (0.1 to 1%). The rearrangement uses TRBV5-6 and TRBJ2-7, with 10 bases that match TRBD2. After removal of 4 bases from V and 4 bases from J, the junction contained 8 bases not matched to a gene. CDR3 length equals 15 residues. Per the germline V gene, CDR1 is SGHDT and CDR2 is YYEEEE. This CDR3 is CASSSGGASGYEQYF. DNA of the CDR3: TGTGCCAGCAGCAGCGGGGGGGCGTCTGGGTACGAGCAGTACTTC. Drawing the rest from reference TRBV5-6 and TRBJ2-7, the complete variable domain is DAGVTQSPTHLIKTRGQQVTLRCSPKSGHDTVSWYQQALGQGPQFIFQYYEEEERQRGNFPDRFSGHQFPNYSSELNVNALLLGDSALYLCASSSGGASGYEQYFGPGTRLTVT.

This clonotype was detected only a few times. The J gene is TRBJ2-2, the V gene TRBV4-1; D call uncertain. Germline-derived CDR1 and CDR2 are MGHRA and YSYEKL. This CDR3 has 16 residues. Trimming took off 3 bases at V and 2 bases at J, with 13 bases between the two ends. The CDR3 here is CASSHPENLNTGELFF. CDR3 nucleotide sequence: TGCGCCAGCAGCCATCCGGAGAACCTAAACACCGGGGAGCTGTTTTTT.

CDR3 region: CAAHGASGANVLTF. CDR3 nucleotides: TGTGCCGCTCACGGCGCCTCTGGGGCCAACGTCCTGACTTTC. The V and J genes are TRBV6-2 or TRBV6-3 and TRBJ2-6; D remains unclear. Germline V CDR1 and CDR2: MNHEY, SVGEGT. The CDR3 runs 14 residues. Trimming shortened V by 11 bases and J by 0 bases, and 11 bases separated the two germline ends.

This chain joins TRBV2 and TRBJ2-7; TRBD1 might be the D (6 bases). CDR1 SNHLY and CDR2 FYNNEI come from the germline V gene. The CDR3 length is 12 residues. V dropped 2 bases and J dropped 6 bases, with 8 bases sitting between them. The CDR3 bases are TGTGCCAGCAGTGAAAGGGACACCGAGCAGTACTTC. It codes for CASSERDTEQYF.

This sequence joins TRBV29-1 and TRBJ1-1; a weak D match, TRBD1 (5 bases). The CDR3 is 13 residues long. V gave up 5 bases and J gave up 1 base, with 11 bases separating them. CDR1 and CDR2 from the germline V gene are SQVTM and ANQGSEA. CDR3 coding DNA: TGCAGCGTTCTCAGGGTGCAGAACACTGAAGCTTTCTTT. Translated: CSVLRVQNTEAFF.

This clonotype has a handful of counts. The V and J genes are TRBV12-3 or TRBV12-4 and TRBJ2-3; D is unclear. Trimming stripped 7 bases from V and 1 base from J, with 15 bases between. The CDR3 sequence is 15 residues long. The CDR3 protein is CASNFTGGGTDTQYF. CDR3 nucleotides: TGTGCCAGCAATTTCACGGGTGGGGGCACAGATACGCAGTATTTT.

The chain carries TRBV6-6 and TRBJ2-7; 7 nucleotides match TRBD2. The CDR3 runs 15 residues. The germline CDR1 and CDR2 sequences are MNHNY and SVGAGI (reference sequence). V dropped 6 bases and J dropped 5; count of bases not matched to a gene: 13. CDR3 residues: CASSLRDYLLDEQYF. In DNA form, the CDR3 reads TGTGCCAGCAGCCTCCGGGACTACCTTTTAGACGAGCAGTACTTC.

This clonotype was observed a single time. V gene TRBV9 combines with J gene TRBJ2-7; weak D call: TRBD2 (6 bases). The end of the DNA aligns better with TRBJ2-5, so the J call may be wrong. Germline V gene data show CDR1 as SGDLS and CDR2 as YYNGEE. The CDR3 spans 14 residues. The DNA of the CDR3 is TGTGCCAGCAGCGTAACGGGGGAGATGGGGACCCAGTACTTC. It is translated as CASSVTGEMGTQYF.

The chain uses TRBV29-1 and TRBJ2-3; 12 nucleotides align to TRBD2. This CDR3 spans 16 amino acids. After removal of 3 bases from V and 5 bases from J, the junction contained 9 bases not matched to a gene. Per the germline V gene, CDR1 is SQVTM and CDR2 is ANQGSEA. The CDR3 sequence: CSVDETSGGRGDTQYF. In DNA, the CDR3 is TGCAGCGTTGACGAGACTAGCGGGGGCCGCGGAGATACGCAGTATTTT.

The gene calls are TRBV7-9 and TRBJ2-1; D might be TRBD2 (6 bases). Germline CDR1 is SEHNR and CDR2 is FQNEAQ (reference sequence). V lost 1 base, J lost 4 bases, and 11 bases lay in between. The CDR3 runs 15 residues. DNA of the CDR3: TGTGCCAGCAGCTTAGACGGCGGGGCGTACAATGAGCAGTTCTTC. Protein product: CASSLDGGAYNEQFF.

The table lists this clonotype with a few counts. The gene calls are TRBV25-1 and TRBJ1-4; D is unclear. Germline V gives CDR1 MGHDK, CDR2 SYGVNS. V was clipped by 3 bases and J by 4 bases, with 12 bases between them. The CDR3 extends over 15 amino acids. This CDR3 reads CASSDQPGRNEKLFF. In nucleotides, the CDR3 is TGTGCCAGCAGTGATCAACCGGGCCGTAATGAAAAACTGTTTTTT.

In its sample, this clonotype was seen once. V is TRBV10-2 and J is TRBJ2-2, with 7 bases lining up with TRBD2. V shed 6 bases and J 0 bases; nucleotides not matched to a gene: 1. Per germline, CDR1 WSHSY and CDR2 SAAADI. The CDR3 is 14 amino acids. The CDR3, as DNA: TGCGCCAGCAGCCGGGAGGCGAACACCGGGGAGCTGTTTTTT. It translates to CASSREANTGELFF.